Shown below are 24 T cell receptor beta chains from a single sample sequenced in a study of shared clonotypes between healthy human individuals. Only in-frame clones appear in the TCRdb table, and some are missing; sequencing was by immunoSEQ multiplex PCR. Of about 990,000 clones in the sample, around 82% were seen once. Sequencing was carried out using memory CD4+ T cells from PBMCs. Stated subset: CD45RA-negative fraction. Every receptor here comes from a man between 18 and 35 years old in good health. Some clones in this sample may be carry-over from other donors' samples.

CDR3 nucleotides: TGTGCCAGCAGGCGTAATCAGCCCCAGCATTTT. It encodes CASRRNQPQHF. This chain links TRBV6-6 with TRBJ1-5, with D uncertain. The CDR3 loop spans 11 amino acids. The V end was cut by 6 bases, the J end by 4 bases, with 4 bases between. Germline CDR1 and CDR2: MNHNY and SVGAGI (reference sequence).

The gene calls are TRBV29-1 and TRBJ2-7, with TRBD2 matching 13 bases. The length of the CDR3 is 13 residues. V shed 6 bases and J 6 bases; nucleotides not matched to a gene: 5. The germline V gene has CDR1 SQVTM and CDR2 ANQGSEA. Here the CDR3 DNA reads TGCAGCGTGCTGACTAGCGGGAGGAGCGAGCAGTACTTC. Residues: CSVLTSGRSEQYF.

This clone has only one observation. The chain joins TRBV7-8 to TRBJ2-6; no reliable D call. CDR3 length: 15 residues. Germline V gives CDR1 SGHVS, CDR2 FQNEAQ. V lost 5 bases, J lost 0 bases, and 8 bases lay in between. CDR3 in DNA: TGTGCCAGCAGCCCGTGGCACTCTGGGGCCAACGTCCTGACTTTC. Translated: CASSPWHSGANVLTF.

This clone is a singleton in its sample. The chain links TRBV7-2 to TRBJ2-3; TRBD2 aligns across 7 bases. The CDR3 is made up of 15 amino acids. CDR1 and CDR2 (germline): SGHTA, FQGNSA. V shed 6 bases and J 2 bases; nucleotides not matched to a gene: 8. CDR3: CASRSAGLNTDTQYF. The CDR3 region has the DNA TGTGCCAGCAGGTCAGCGGGGTTAAACACAGATACGCAGTATTTT.

With regard to this clone: Different DNA sequences within this sample yield the same CDR3. V gene TRBV7-6 combines with J gene TRBJ1-1, with D perhaps matching TRBD1 (5 bases). CDR1 and CDR2 (germline): SGHVS, FNYEAQ. The CDR3 spans 13 residues. Trimming took off 3 bases at V and 2 bases at J, with 7 bases between the two ends. The CDR3, as DNA: TGTGCCAGCAGCTTGCAGGGAAACACTGAAGCTTTCTTT. Its protein product is CASSLQGNTEAFF. Supplemented by reference TRBV7-6 and TRBJ1-1, the full variable domain reads GAGVSQSPRYKVTKRGQDVALRCDPISGHVSLYWYRQALGQGPEFLTYFNYEAQQDKSGLPNDRFSAERPEGSISTLTIQRTEQRDSAMYRCASSLQGNTEAFFGQGTRLTVV.

The chain has TRBV2 and TRBJ2-7; 9 bases map to TRBD1. The J segment lost 6 bases and the V segment lost 6 bases, leaving 9 bases of the junction unmatched. Per germline, CDR1 SNHLY and CDR2 FYNNEI. CDR3 length: 14 amino acids. The CDR3 loop reads CASSTDRGVGEQYF. For the CDR3, the DNA is TGTGCCAGCAGCACGGACAGGGGTGTGGGCGAGCAGTACTTC.

The CDR3 DNA reads TGCAGCGTTAGAGGGAGGGCCCGTCGCGAGACCCAGTACTTC. Translation gives CSVRGRARRETQYF. This chain joins TRBV29-1 and TRBJ2-5; TRBD2 agrees at 7 bases. Germline-derived CDR1 and CDR2 are SQVTM and ANQGSEA. The CDR3 totals 14 residues. V shed 5 bases, J shed 5 bases, and the junction held 11 bases outside the gene matches.

J is TRBJ2-7 and V is TRBV18, with 7 bases lining up with TRBD1. The junction had 10 bases not matched to a gene; V was cut back by 9 bases and J by 5 bases. Germline assignment: CDR1 KGHSH and CDR2 LQKENI. The CDR3 has 13 residues. CDR3 nucleotides: TGTGCCAGGCCAGACAGGGAACAAAACGAGCAGTACTTC. Amino acid sequence: CARPDREQNEQYF.

Of note for this clone: Other nucleotide sequences from this sample produce the same CDR3. The J gene is TRBJ2-7, the V gene TRBV7-3, with 8 bases that match TRBD2. Germline CDR1 SGHTA, CDR2 FQGTGA. V lost 5 bases to trimming and J lost 3 bases; unmatched junction nucleotides: 3. The CDR3 consists of 13 residues. In DNA form, the CDR3 reads TGTGCCAGCAGCCCGGGACTAGGCTACGAGCAGTACTTC. Amino acid sequence: CASSPGLGYEQYF.

The chain employs TRBV18 and TRBJ1-1, with D hard to call. CDR1 is KGHSH, CDR2 LQKENI, per germline. The V end was cut by 5 bases, the J end by 3 bases, with 16 bases between. The CDR3 loop spans 15 amino acids. Here the CDR3 DNA reads TGTGCCAGCTCAAGCGCACAGATCGGGGACACTGAAGCTTTCTTT. Translating gives CASSSAQIGDTEAFF.

The rearrangement joins TRBV28 to TRBJ1-4, with a weak D call TRBD1 (6 bases). This CDR3 comprises 14 residues. Per germline, CDR1 MDHEN and CDR2 SYDVKM. Trimming cost V 6 bases and J 6 bases, with 14 bases left between them. In nucleotides, the CDR3 is TGTGCCAGCAGGTATGCGGGGGCGGATGAAAAACTGTTTTTT. Translating it yields CASRYAGADEKLFF.

CDR3 region: CASSLGRDLSLDTQYF. CDR3 DNA sequence: TGCGCCAGCAGCTTGGGGCGGGACTTGTCACTAGATACGCAGTATTTT. The chain couples TRBV5-1 to TRBJ2-3; possibly TRBD2 for D (6 bases). V was trimmed by 0 bases and J by 5 bases, leaving 16 bases between them. CDR3 length: 16 residues. Per the germline V gene, CDR1 is SGHRS and CDR2 is YFSETQ.

The chain carries TRBV6-5 and TRBJ1-1, with TRBD1 matching 9 bases. The CDR3 extends over 15 amino acids. Per the germline V gene, CDR1 is MNHEY and CDR2 is SVGAGI. V was clipped by 2 bases and J by 5 bases; unmatched bases: 6. The CDR3 spells CASSYADRGLTEAFF. Written as DNA, the CDR3 is TGTGCCAGCAGTTACGCGGACAGGGGTTTGACTGAAGCTTTCTTT.

V usage is TRBV19 and J usage is TRBJ1-4; D may be TRBD1 (6 bases). CDR1 and CDR2 from the germline V gene are LNHDA and SQIVND (reference sequence). This CDR3 has 14 amino acids. V lost 3 bases and J 8 bases, leaving 13 bases between the germline ends. The CDR3 coding sequence is TGTGCCAGTAGTATCGGAGGGGGGCAAGAAAAACTGTTTTTT. Amino acid sequence: CASSIGGGQEKLFF. Variable domain in full (rest from reference TRBV19 and TRBJ1-4): DGGITQSPKYLFRKEGQNVTLSCEQNLNHDAMYWYRQDPGQGLRLIYYSQIVNDFQKGDIAEGYSVSREKKESFPLTVTSAQKNPTAFYLCASSIGGGQEKLFFGSGTQLSVL.

This clone was counted between two and nine times. The CDR3 DNA is TGCGCCAGCAGCCTAGAGGGGCACGGTTCACCCCTCCACTTT. Translated, it gives CASSLEGHGSPLHF. The chain combines TRBV4-3 with TRBJ1-6; maybe TRBD1 (5 bases). The CDR3 loop spans 14 amino acids. Germline-derived CDR1 and CDR2 are LGHNA and YSLEER. With 4 bases removed from V and 9 bases from J, the gap between germline ends came to 13 bases.

The chain carries TRBV5-1 and TRBJ2-1, with TRBD2 identical over 7 bases. Germline V gives CDR1 SGHRS, CDR2 YFSETQ. V shed 4 bases and J 5 bases; nucleotides not matched to a gene: 6. This CDR3 has 14 amino acids. In DNA, the CDR3 is TGCGCCAGCAGCGGCAGAAGCGGGGACAATGAGCAGTTCTTC. This translates into CASSGRSGDNEQFF. The full variable domain, completed using reference TRBV5-1 and TRBJ2-1, is KAGVTQTPRYLIKTRGQQVTLSCSPISGHRSVSWYQQTPGQGLQFLFEYFSETQRNKGNFPGRFSGRQFSNSRSEMNVSTLELGDSALYLCASSGRSGDNEQFFGPGTRLTVL.

This clone is a singleton in its sample. This chain uses TRBV12-5 with TRBJ2-3, with a possible D match to TRBD2 (6 bases). The germline gives CDR1 LGHNT, CDR2 FRNRAP. There are 13 residues in the CDR3. V was cut by 1 base and J by 10 bases, with 12 bases left in between. CDR3 bases: TGTGCTAGTGGTTTGGATCCCCCGGGAGCGCAGTATTTT. It codes for CASGLDPPGAQYF.

The chain joins TRBV7-2 to TRBJ2-1; 11 nucleotides align to TRBD2. Germline loops: CDR1 SGHTA, CDR2 FQGNSA. The ends lost 6 bases at V and 8 bases at J; junction bases unmatched: 9. This CDR3 contains 15 residues. CDR3 loop: CASSLTSGVFDEQFF. DNA of the CDR3: TGTGCCAGCAGTTTGACTAGCGGGGTCTTCGATGAGCAGTTCTTC.

A few counts support this clone. This chain's CDR3 is CASSYPEWGIYEQYF. CDR3 DNA: TGTGCCAGCAGTTACCCGGAGTGGGGGATTTACGAGCAGTACTTC. V gene TRBV6-6 combines with J gene TRBJ2-5; tentatively, D is TRBD1 or TRBD2 (5 bases each). The better agreement between TRBJ2-7 and the DNA end casts doubt on the J call. The CDR3 is made up of 15 amino acids. CDR1 is MNHNY and CDR2 is SVGAGI in the germline V gene (reference sequence).

Of note for this clone: Possible read error: a much larger clone is one base away. This chain connects TRBV7-9 to TRBJ2-1; perhaps TRBD2 as D (5 bases). Trimming left V 3 bases short and J 6 bases short, with 6 bases between. The V gene's germline CDR1 is SEHNR and CDR2 FQNEAQ (reference sequence). The CDR3 extends over 12 amino acids. CDR3 protein: CASSFSANEQFF. As DNA, the CDR3 is TGTGCCAGCAGCTTTAGCGCCAATGAGCAGTTCTTC.

Notes on this clone: This may be a read error, as it is one base from a much larger clone. The chain employs TRBV11-3 and TRBJ2-7; D unclear. Deletions cut 0 bases from V and 7 bases from J, with 10 bases between. There are 13 residues in the CDR3. Germline V gives CDR1 SGHNT, CDR2 YENEEA. The CDR3 sequence: CASSLDPYNEQYF. The CDR3 DNA reads as TGTGCCAGCAGCTTAGATCCATACAATGAGCAGTACTTC.

The gene calls are TRBV29-1 and TRBJ1-2; no reliable D call. The CDR3 length is 14 residues. V gave up 5 bases and J gave up 3 bases, with 16 bases separating them. Germline values: CDR1 SQVTM, CDR2 ANQGSEA. The CDR3 DNA sequence: TGCAGCGTTCCTGGGAAACCGTTATACTATGGCTACACCTTC. It encodes CSVPGKPLYYGYTF.

V usage is TRBV27 and J usage is TRBJ2-7, with a possible D match to TRBD2 (5 bases). Germline-derived CDR1 and CDR2 are MNHEY and SMNVEV (reference sequence). This CDR3 spans 13 amino acids. Trimming stripped 8 bases from V and 2 bases from J, with 13 bases between. This chain's CDR3 is CASSPSQPYEQYF. Written as DNA, the CDR3 is TGTGCCAGCTCCCCTAGCCAACCCTACGAGCAGTACTTC.

The rearrangement links TRBV10-3 to TRBJ2-1, with D possibly called TRBD1 or TRBD2 (6 bases each). Between the trimmed V and J ends, which lost 0 bases and 0 bases, there was a span of 15 bases. Germline V lookup: CDR1 ENHRY, CDR2 SYGVKD. This CDR3 is 18 amino acids long. The CDR3 bases are TGTGCCATCAGTGAGTCATTGTACGGGGGCAGCTCCTACAATGAGCAGTTCTTC. Encoded protein: CAISESLYGGSSYNEQFF.